This T cell receptor beta chain stems from a study of blood T cell repertoires in COVID-19. Study-level information: Acute and convalescent COVID-19 specimens originated in the United States, Italy and Spain.

V trimming: 6 bases; J trimming: 9 bases; junction bases outside the gene matches: 11. Per germline, CDR1 MNHEY and CDR2 SVGAGI. This CDR3 is 15 amino acids long. Original methodology: Estimated nucleated cell counts came from reference gene primer amplification. The assay was immunoSEQ multiplex PCR, and TCRdb's table has in-frame clones only and misses some. The DNA gave D and trimming, while V, J and clone size come from that table. The table shows around 310,000 clones, with more than 75% occurring only once. The rearrangement joins TRBV6-5 to TRBJ2-1; 10 positions agree with TRBD2. The sequencing input was peripheral blood. The source is a woman aged 45-59 years with active or convalescent COVID-19. The CDR3 DNA is TGTGCCAGCAGCCCCCCACTAGCGGGAAGGAGTGAGCAGTTCTTC. Translating gives CASSPPLAGRSEQFF.